This T cell receptor (beta chain) was profiled in a study of Ad26.COV2.S vaccination and SARS-CoV-2 variants. Germline V gene sequence: CDR1 LNHNV, CDR2 YYDKDF (reference sequence). J lost 5 bases, V lost 0 bases, and 12 bases had no gene match. The CDR3 sequence is 19 residues long. The sample's treatment: about 20 received Ad26.COV2.S at low or high dose, single or two shots; roughly five received placebo; per-sample allocation not given. At day 63 after the first vaccine or placebo injection, samples were drawn. Repertoires were generated with immunoSEQ multiplex PCR, while TCRdb's copy carries only in-frame clones and drops some. The sample comprises some 520,000 clones, about 83% of which are singletons, and about 13% rests with the top ten.

The rearrangement uses TRBV15 and TRBJ2-3, with 12 bases lining up with TRBD2. The TCR originated in a person between 18 and 65 years old who received the Ad26.COV2.S COVID-19 vaccine or a placebo. The sequencing here drew on peripheral blood, taken in a trial of Ad26.COV2.S vaccine versus placebo. The chain's CDR3 is CATSRDPLLLAGGGDTQYF. DNA for the CDR3: TGTGCCACCAGCAGAGATCCTCTGCTGCTAGCGGGAGGGGGAGATACGCAGTATTTT. Filled out from reference TRBV15 and TRBJ2-3, the complete variable domain reads DAMVIQNPRYQVTQFGKPVTLSCSQTLNHNVMYWYQQKSSQAPKLLFHYYDKDFNNEADTPDNFQSRRPNTSFCFLDIRSPGLGDTAMYLCATSRDPLLLAGGGDTQYFGPGTRLTVL.